This T cell receptor (beta chain) came from a study of shared clonotypes between healthy human individuals. TCRdb keeps only in-frame clones here, not all; method: immunoSEQ multiplex PCR. The top ten clones hold roughly 1.2% of a sample with approximately 1,500,000 clones, 95% to 97% of them seen once. Germline CDR1 reads SGHDT; CDR2 reads YYEEEE. CDR3 length equals 15 residues. V lost 2 bases, J lost 4 bases, and 5 bases stayed unmatched. The TCR was taken from a man younger than 45 in good health. Sequencing was carried out using naive CD4+ T cells sorted from blood. The subset here: CD45RA+ positively selected. The chain has TRBV5-6 and TRBJ2-3; 9 positions agree with TRBD2. The CDR3 DNA follows: TGTGCCAGCAGCTTAACAGCGGGAGGCCCAGATACGCAGTATTTT. Translated, it gives CASSLTAGGPDTQYF.